This record looks at one T cell receptor (beta chain) sequence and its context. This specimen belongs to a study of cytomegalovirus exposure and HLA in healthy donors. With 60 Vbeta and 13 Jbeta primers, the PCR was carried out. This table comes from immunoSEQ multiplex PCR, and its TCRdb copy is limited to in-frame clones, with some not included. The sample comprises 90,000 to 130,000 clones, more than 65% of which are singletons, and roughly 0.82% rests with the top ten. This TCR was sampled from a woman in her twenties or thirties in good health and CMV-seronegative. Sequenced: PBMCs.

The CDR3 DNA reads TGCGCCAGCAGCTTGGAGGCGGGAGAGCAGTACTTC. Amino acid sequence: CASSLEAGEQYF. This chain uses TRBV5-1 with TRBJ2-7; maybe TRBD2 (6 bases). V lost 0 bases, J lost 7 bases, and 8 bases lay in between. Germline V gene data show CDR1 as SGHRS and CDR2 as YFSETQ. This CDR3 is built from 12 residues.